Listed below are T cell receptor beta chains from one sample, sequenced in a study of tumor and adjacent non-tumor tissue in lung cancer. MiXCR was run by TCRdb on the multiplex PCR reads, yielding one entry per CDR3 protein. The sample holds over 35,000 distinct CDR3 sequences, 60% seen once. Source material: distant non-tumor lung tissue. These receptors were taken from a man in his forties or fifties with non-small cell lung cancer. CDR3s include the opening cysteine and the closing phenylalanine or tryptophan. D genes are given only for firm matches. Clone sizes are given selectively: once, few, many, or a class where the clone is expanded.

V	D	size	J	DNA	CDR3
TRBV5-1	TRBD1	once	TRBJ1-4	TGCGTCAGCAGCCAGTCGGACAGGGGAAGGGAAAAACTGTTTTTT	CVSSQSDRGREKLFF
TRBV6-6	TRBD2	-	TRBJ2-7	TGTGCCAGCAGTTACGGGGGACTAGATTCCTACGAACACTACTTC	CASSYGGLDSYEHYF
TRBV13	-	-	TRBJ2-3	TGTGTCAGCAGCCGCTTCCTCACAGATACGCAGTACTTT	CVSSRFLTDTQYF
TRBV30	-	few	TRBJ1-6	TGTGCCTGGAATATCGGAAGTACCAATTCACCCCTCCACTTT	CAWNIGSTNSPLHF
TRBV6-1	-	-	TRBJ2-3	TGTGCCGGCACCAGCACCCTCGCCACAGATACGCAGTATTTT	CAGTSTLATDTQYF
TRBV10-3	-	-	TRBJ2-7	TGTGCTGTCAGTGTGGAGGGGGACGAGCAGTACTTC	CAVSVEGDEQYF
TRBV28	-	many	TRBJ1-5	TGTGCCAGCAGAAGACAGCTAAATCAGCCCCAGCATTTT	CASRRQLNQPQHF
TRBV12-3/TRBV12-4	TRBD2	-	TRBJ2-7	TGTGCCAGCAACTTGGCGGGAGGGGACGCCTACGAGCAGTACTTC	CASNLAGGDAYEQYF
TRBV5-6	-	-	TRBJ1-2	TGTGCCAACAGCCCCGGGGACTATGGCTACATCTTC	CANSPGDYGYIF
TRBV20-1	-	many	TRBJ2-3	TGCAGTTCCCGGCAGTGGGTTGGCACAGATACGCAGTATTTT	CSSRQWVGTDTQYF
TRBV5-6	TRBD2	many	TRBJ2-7	TGTGCCAGCAGCTTTGGGGGGGTGAGCTCCTACGAGCAGTACTTC	CASSFGGVSSYEQYF
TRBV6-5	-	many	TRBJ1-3	TGTGCCAGCAGTCCGGGGAGCGGACTAGGAAACACCATATATTTT	CASSPGSGLGNTIYF
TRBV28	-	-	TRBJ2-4	TGTGCCAGCACCCCGCTGAGGACGGGCATTCAGTACTTC	CASTPLRTGIQYF
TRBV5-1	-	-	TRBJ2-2	TGCGCCAGCAGCTTGAATCTAGCTGACACGGGGGAGCTGTTTTTT	CASSLNLADTGELFF
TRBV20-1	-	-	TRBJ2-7	TGCAGTGCTAGCCTATCTCGTGCAGGGCACGCCTCCTACGAGCAGTACTTC	CSASLSRAGHASYEQYF
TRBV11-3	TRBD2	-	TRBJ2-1	TGTGCCAGCAGCTCCGGGACTAGCGGATACAATGGGCAGTTCTTC	CASSSGTSGYNGQFF
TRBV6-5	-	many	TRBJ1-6	TGTGCCAGCAGCACAGGGAATTCACCCCTCCACTTT	CASSTGNSPLHF
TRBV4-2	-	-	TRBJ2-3	TGTGCCAGCAGCCAAGTAGTCACGGCTAGGTATAGCACAGATACGCAGTATTTT	CASSQVVTARYSTDTQYF
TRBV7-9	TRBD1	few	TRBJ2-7	TGTGCCAGCAGCCGGGACAGCTTCTACGAGCAGTACTTC	CASSRDSFYEQYF
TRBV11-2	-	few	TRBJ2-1	TGTGCCAGCACCACCCAGGCGAGCTACAATGAGCAGTTCTTC	CASTTQASYNEQFF
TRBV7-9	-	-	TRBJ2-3	TGTGCCAGCAGCTCGGCCGGGGGGACAGATACGCGGTATTTT	CASSSAGGTDTRYF
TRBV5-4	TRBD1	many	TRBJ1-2	TGTGCCAGCAGCGCGGGACAGGAGTATGGCTACACCTTC	CASSAGQEYGYTF
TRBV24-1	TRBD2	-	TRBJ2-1	TGTGCCACCTGTGACCGGACTAGTGGGAGGGATGAGCAGTTCTTC	CATCDRTSGRDEQFF
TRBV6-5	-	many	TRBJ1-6	TGTGCCAGCAAGGGCAGCGGGGATTCACCCCTCCACTTT	CASKGSGDSPLHF
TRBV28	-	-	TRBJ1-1	TGTGCCAGCAGTCCCCTAGAAGTGAACACTGGAGCTTTCTTT	CASSPLEVNTGAFF